This TCR beta chain comes out of a study of identical twins (dated by TCRdb to between 2015 and 2016). In terms of the full investigation: The study deep-sequenced TCR alpha and beta repertoires from monozygotic twins, unrelated adults of various ages and cord blood to test whether fetal clonotypes persist. To rule out contamination, the twin experiments were replicated at different times with different library preparation protocols.

The investigation overall reported the following: In monozygotic twins, recombination models systematically underestimated out-of-frame TCR alpha sharing, but the models matched the sharing seen between unrelated individuals. Excess twin sharing in beta out-of-frame sequences was weaker because fewer shared sequences lowered the signal-to-noise ratio. Because the same donors could not be followed over many years, conclusions were based on cross-sectional statistical analysis. Invariant T cells such as MAIT and iNKT could partly confound zero-insertion analyses, although diverse VJ usage argued against such confounding for most clonotypes. Fewer insertions were carried by abundant cord blood beta clonotypes, a similar but weaker trend appeared in young adult naive repertoires, and no such trend appeared in memory repertoires. Compared with coincidental sharing between unrelated individuals, out-of-frame TCR alpha sequences shared between twins had an excess of sequences with low generation probability.

As to this clonotype: Its antigen has not been determined. There are no base qualities to consult, and no much larger clone falls within one base.

Library preparation was by 5' RACE. The listed sequencing device is Illumina HiSeq 2000. A universal primer binding site was introduced by template switching, and a unique molecular identifier was present in the final cDNA, enabling accurate counting of TCR cDNA molecules. Specific primers in the conserved constant-segment region were used to synthesize first-strand cDNA for TCR alpha and beta chains. To control for contamination, each cDNA library was double barcoded with a SMART-Mk sample barcode plus Illumina barcodes. TruSeq adapter sequences and Illumina sample barcodes were added in two successive PCR steps. The TCR alpha and beta cDNA libraries were sequenced on the Illumina HiSeq platform using custom primers. The paper's data handling went like this. Raw reads were processed with MiGEC to extract unique molecular identifiers, and MiXCR was used to determine CDR3 positions. For each individual, recombination models were inferred using an EM algorithm with the repgenHMM and IGoR tools. Shared clonotype analysis was performed with the tcR package in R, normalizing sharing by the product of cloneset sizes. Out-of-frame nonproductive sequences were analyzed to study raw recombination free of thymic and clonal selection effects. Starting from the raw public reads, TCRdb applied fastp trimming at Q25, assembled clones with MiXCR and retained in-frame beta chains. Rows with a matching CDR3 protein are joined into one entry that keeps the most common DNA and genes. TCRdb, rather than the study authors, made the V and J calls. In this sample the table shows 1.5 million to 2 million distinct CDR3 sequences, 32% of which occur a single time. Jointly, the top ten make up less than 0.35% of the sample.

The germline V gene yields MGHRA for CDR1 and YSYEKL for CDR2. Including cysteine and phenylalanine, the CDR3 has 15 amino acids. CDR3 DNA is the only sequence kept; it has 45 bases, read in frame from the first base. The germline V and J ends show losses of 3 bases and 6 bases respectively, and no gene match explains 5 bases of the junction. Every donor was a healthy Caucasian. The receptor comes from a newborn girl in good health. The sequenced sample was cord blood. The chain couples TRBV4-1 to TRBJ2-1; 10 junctional bases match TRBD2. The encoded CDR3 is CASSHTGLAVNEQFF. The sequenced DNA: TGCGCCAGCAGCCACACAGGACTAGCGGTCAATGAGCAGTTCTTC.